Presented here are 22 T cell receptor beta chains from one specimen sequenced in a study of T cell responses to AZD1222 COVID-19 vaccine. TCRdb's copy holds only in-frame clones and misses some; the assay was immunoSEQ multiplex PCR. The table includes 250,000 to 300,000 clones, around 92% detected once. The sequenced sample was peripheral blood, obtained 28 days after the second AZD1222 dose. The receptors come from an adult who received the AZD1222 COVID-19 vaccine.

This chain uses TRBV29-1 with TRBJ2-7; TRBD1 is a possible D gene (5 bases). V dropped 0 bases and J dropped 4 bases, with 10 bases sitting between them. In germline, CDR1 is SQVTM, CDR2 ANQGSEA. There are 13 residues in the CDR3. The DNA for the CDR3 is TGCAGCGTTGAAGATCACCAGGGATACGAGCAGTACTTC. Its protein is CSVEDHQGYEQYF.

For this clone: Other DNA sequences in the sample encode the same CDR3. The gene calls are TRBV6-5 and TRBJ1-1, with D perhaps matching TRBD1 (5 bases). The CDR3 is made up of 14 amino acids. V shed 1 base and J shed 1 base, with 7 bases lying between them. Germline values: CDR1 MNHEY, CDR2 SVGAGI. The CDR3 region has the DNA TGTGCCAGCAGTTACTTGCAGGGGAACACTGAAGCTTTCTTT. This codes for CASSYLQGNTEAFF.

This clone appeared once. The chain couples TRBV20-1 to TRBJ2-7; no definite D call. This CDR3 spans 14 amino acids. Germline V gene data show CDR1 as DFQATT and CDR2 as SNEGSKA (reference sequence). V gave up 3 bases and J gave up 2 bases, with 14 bases separating them. CDR3 DNA: TGCAGTGCTAGTAGCCTAGGTGGTACCTACGAGCAGTACTTC. Translation gives CSASSLGGTYEQYF.

The count of this clone is one. The chain carries TRBV5-6 and TRBJ2-5, with D perhaps TRBD2 (6 bases). V was cut by 0 bases and J by 3 bases, with 9 bases left in between. The CDR3 loop spans 14 amino acids. CDR1 is SGHDT and CDR2 is YYEEEE in the germline V gene. This CDR3 reads CASSLAPGEETQYF. The CDR3 nucleotides are TGTGCCAGCAGCTTGGCCCCGGGAGAAGAGACCCAGTACTTC.

The V call is TRBV7-2, the J call TRBJ1-1; tentative D call: TRBD1 (5 bases). The CDR3 loop spans 12 amino acids. Looked up from germline, CDR1 is SGHTA and CDR2 is FQGNSA. V was trimmed by 3 bases and J by 5 bases, leaving 7 bases between them. For the CDR3, the DNA is TGTGCCAGCAGCTTCACAGGTACTGAAGCTTTCTTT. Residues: CASSFTGTEAFF.

The chain is built from TRBV4-3 and TRBJ2-4; 14 bases align to TRBD2. Looked up from germline, CDR1 is LGHNA and CDR2 is YSLEER. The V gene end was trimmed by 4 bases and the J gene end by 0 bases; junction bases not matched to a gene: 2. The CDR3 sequence is 17 residues long. CDR3: CASSPTSGRVAKNIQYF. The CDR3 DNA follows: TGCGCCAGCAGCCCGACTAGCGGGAGGGTAGCCAAAAACATTCAGTACTTC.

The gene calls are TRBV5-1 and TRBJ1-3; unclear D gene. V gave up 3 bases and J gave up 2 bases, with 15 bases separating them. This CDR3 has 16 amino acids. Looked up from germline, CDR1 is SGHRS and CDR2 is YFSETQ. The CDR3 spells CASSSEAMYPGNTIYF. The CDR3 DNA follows: TGCGCCAGCAGCTCAGAAGCCATGTACCCTGGAAACACCATATATTTT.

The rearrangement joins TRBV3-1 (or the pseudogene TRBV3-2) to TRBJ2-7, with D possibly TRBD2 on 5 matching bases. Germline lookup yields CDR1 LGHDT and CDR2 YNNKEL (reference sequence). V was shortened by 0 bases and J by 3 bases, with 15 bases between the two germline ends. The CDR3 has 16 residues. The CDR3 sequence is CASSQDRRTCDYEQYF. The CDR3 coding sequence is TGTGCCAGCAGCCAAGATCGACGGACTTGTGACTACGAGCAGTACTTC.

Remarks on this clone: In the same sample, other DNA sequences code for this CDR3. The J gene is TRBJ2-3, the V gene TRBV29-1; D unclear. CDR1 is SQVTM and CDR2 is ANQGSEA in the germline V gene. The CDR3 covers 10 residues. V was clipped by 3 bases and J by 2 bases, with 0 bases between them. The CDR3 loop reads CSVDTDTQYF. CDR3 sequence (DNA): TGCAGCGTTGACACAGATACGCAGTATTTT.

This sequence joins TRBV9 and TRBJ1-3; no clear D gene. CDR1 SGDLS and CDR2 YYNGEE come from the germline V gene. The length of the CDR3 is 14 residues. V was clipped by 4 bases and J by 1 base, with 9 bases between them. This CDR3 reads CASSPSRSGNTIYF. CDR3 in DNA: TGTGCCAGCAGCCCCAGCCGATCTGGAAACACCATATATTTT. The whole variable domain, filled in from reference TRBV9 and TRBJ1-3, reads DSGVTQTPKHLITATGQRVTLRCSPRSGDLSVYWYQQSLDQGLQFLIQYYNGEERAKGNILERFSAQQFPDLHSELNLSSLELGDSALYFCASSPSRSGNTIYFGEGSWLTVV.

The gene calls are TRBV7-9 and TRBJ2-1, with 8 bases lining up with TRBD2. Germline-derived CDR1 and CDR2 are SEHNR and FQNEAQ (reference sequence). The CDR3 has 15 residues. V shed 2 bases and J 2 bases; nucleotides not matched to a gene: 2. Written as DNA, the CDR3 is TGTGCCAGCAGCTTACCGGGACTAGCCTACAATGAGCAGTTCTTC. It encodes CASSLPGLAYNEQFF.

The chain uses TRBV27 and TRBJ2-7, with a weak D call TRBD2 (6 bases). Trimming left V 5 bases short and J 3 bases short, with 20 bases between. The CDR3 is 16 amino acids. Looked up from germline, CDR1 is MNHEY and CDR2 is SMNVEV (reference sequence). CDR3 nucleotides: TGTGCCAGCAGTCCCGGCGGGGAGCGGGCGTACTACGAGCAGTACTTC. Its translation is CASSPGGERAYYEQYF.

The chain is built from TRBV7-9 and TRBJ1-1; possibly TRBD1 for D (5 bases). Trimming shortened V by 5 bases and J by 1 base, and 11 bases separated the two germline ends. Germline-derived CDR1 and CDR2 are SEHNR and FQNEAQ (reference sequence). The CDR3 loop spans 14 amino acids. Written as DNA, the CDR3 is TGTGCCAGCAGCCGAGAGACAGCGAACACTGAAGCTTTCTTT. Translated: CASSRETANTEAFF.

A note on this clone: At one boundary the junction diverges from the germline segment, which might be a read error. V is TRBV6-5 and J is TRBJ1-5; D is uncertain. Germline CDR1 reads MNHEY; CDR2 reads SVGAGI. The CDR3 consists of 12 residues. The CDR3 is CASSYSGVRWDF. The CDR3 DNA follows: TGTGCCAGCAGTTACTCCGGTGTCCGATGGGATTTT.

The rearrangement uses TRBV19 and TRBJ1-6; no clear D. This CDR3 contains 15 residues. The V end was cut by 4 bases, the J end by 6 bases, with 13 bases between. Per germline, CDR1 LNHDA and CDR2 SQIVND (reference sequence). The CDR3 DNA reads TGTGCCAGTAGTAGAGGCAAAAAAATTAATTCACCCCTCCACTTT. Translation gives CASSRGKKINSPLHF.

DNA for the CDR3: TGTGCCAGCAGTGTGAGACCGAACACCGGGGAGCTGTTTTTT. Its protein product is CASSVRPNTGELFF. The V gene is TRBV2, the J gene TRBJ2-2; D is uncertain. The length of the CDR3 is 14 residues. CDR1 SNHLY and CDR2 FYNNEI come from the germline V gene. Trimming pared 4 bases from V and 0 bases from J, leaving 6 bases between. The whole variable domain, remainder taken from reference TRBV2 and TRBJ2-2, is EPEVTQTPSHQVTQMGQEVILRCVPISNHLYFYWYRQILGQKVEFLVSFYNNEISEKSEIFDDQFSVERPDGSNFTLKIRSTKLEDSAMYFCASSVRPNTGELFFGEGSRLTVL.

This clone was detected only once. The CDR3 sequence: CASSLAGGAGYTF. In nucleotides, the CDR3 is TGTGCCAGCAGCTTAGCAGGGGGCGCTGGCTACACCTTC. V and J are TRBV7-3 and TRBJ1-2, with 8 bases identical to TRBD1. The V gene's germline CDR1 is SGHTA and CDR2 FQGTGA. CDR3 size: 13 residues. With 2 bases clipped from V and 7 bases from J, the junction kept 3 bases outside the gene matches.

The chain is built from TRBV7-9 and TRBJ1-5; D is undetermined. The CDR3 consists of 13 residues. Germline V gives CDR1 SEHNR, CDR2 FQNEAQ (reference sequence). V was trimmed by 4 bases and J by 6 bases, leaving 10 bases between them. In DNA form, the CDR3 reads TGTGCCAGCAGCTATACGGGGAGTCAGCCCCAGCATTTT. Protein: CASSYTGSQPQHF.

This sequence joins TRBV12-3 or TRBV12-4 and TRBJ1-6; D not certain. The V end was cut by 7 bases, the J end by 2 bases, with 6 bases between. The length of the CDR3 is 13 residues. The CDR3 region has the DNA TGTGCCAGCACGCGGGCCTATAATTCACCCCTCCACTTT. Translated, it gives CASTRAYNSPLHF.

This clone was detected once. The chain joins TRBV11-3 to TRBJ1-2, with D possibly matching TRBD1 (5 bases). Germline V gene sequence: CDR1 SGHNT, CDR2 YENEEA. Trimming left V 5 bases short and J 3 bases short, with 16 bases between. The CDR3 is 15 residues long. The DNA for the CDR3 is TGTGCCAGCAGCCACGGACACTTGAACGACTATGGCTACACCTTC. Encoded protein: CASSHGHLNDYGYTF.

The count of this clone is one. V and J are TRBV3-1 (or the pseudogene TRBV3-2) and TRBJ2-7; the D gene is possibly TRBD2 (5 bases). The V gene's germline CDR1 is LGHDT and CDR2 YNNKEL (reference sequence). This CDR3 contains 13 residues. Trimming removed 1 base from V and 7 bases from J, with 11 bases in between. The CDR3 bases are TGTGCCAGCAGCCAAGTTCTCGGCGGGGAGCAGTACTTC. This gives the protein CASSQVLGGEQYF.

This clone was detected once. This CDR3 is CASSPTSGRGYGYTF. CDR3 coding DNA: TGTGCCAGCAGCCCCACCTCCGGCAGGGGCTATGGCTACACCTTC. The chain uses TRBV7-2 and TRBJ1-2; a possible D gene is TRBD1 (6 bases). Trimming shortened V by 5 bases and J by 4 bases, and 17 bases separated the two germline ends. In germline, CDR1 is SGHTA, CDR2 FQGNSA. This CDR3 region has 15 residues.